Below, 28 T cell receptor beta chains from the same sample are listed, as sequenced in a study of control samples from healthy donors and cancer patients. Sequencing used immunoSEQ multiplex PCR; TCRdb keeps in-frame clones, though not all of them. The top ten clones hold under 5% of a sample with approximately 170,000 clones, around 90% of them seen once. What was sequenced was blood. The origin of the receptors is a woman between 25 and 40 years old in good health.

The V call is TRBV29-1, the J call TRBJ1-2; unclear D gene. The CDR3 covers 13 residues. V lost 7 bases to trimming and J lost 3 bases, with 15 bases between them. The germline V gene encodes CDR1 SQVTM and CDR2 ANQGSEA. This chain's CDR3 is CSGLNGVDYGYTF. DNA for the CDR3: TGCAGCGGTTTAAATGGAGTTGACTATGGCTACACCTTC.

This clone has more than one count but fewer than ten. V is TRBV9 and J is TRBJ2-1, with a tentative D call TRBD1 (6 bases). CDR1 is SGDLS, CDR2 YYNGEE, per germline. This CDR3 is 15 amino acids long. Between the trimmed V and J ends, which lost 4 bases and 3 bases, there was a span of 14 bases. The CDR3 DNA sequence: TGTGCCAGCAGCCCTCAGGGGAGTCTCTACAATGAGCAGTTCTTC. As protein: CASSPQGSLYNEQFF.

The genes are TRBV3-1 (or the pseudogene TRBV3-2) and TRBJ1-2; 9 bases agree with TRBD1. The CDR3 has 14 amino acids. The germline V gene has CDR1 LGHDT and CDR2 YNNKEL (reference sequence). Trimming at V came to 4 bases and at J to 7 bases, leaving 7 bases not matched to a gene. CDR3 in DNA: TGTGCCAGCAGCCTCCCACAGGGGGCCGGTGGCTACACCTTC. Amino acid sequence: CASSLPQGAGGYTF.

The genes are TRBV28 and TRBJ2-1; D is uncertain. The V and J ends lost 2 bases and 8 bases respectively, with 10 bases between them. The CDR3 spans 13 residues. Germline V gives CDR1 MDHEN, CDR2 SYDVKM. The CDR3 nucleotides are TGTGCCAGCAGTTTACACCCCCTCCATGAGCAGTTCTTC. This gives the protein CASSLHPLHEQFF.

V usage is TRBV28 and J usage is TRBJ2-7, with D uncertain. The germline V and J ends were trimmed by 2 bases and 3 bases, with 14 bases remaining between them. The CDR3 runs to 15 residues. Germline CDR1 is MDHEN and CDR2 is SYDVKM. The chain's CDR3 is CASSLRRGIYYEQYF. The CDR3 nucleotides read TGTGCCAGCAGTTTAAGGAGAGGAATTTACTACGAGCAGTACTTC.

This clone was seen once. The J gene is TRBJ2-5, the V gene TRBV6-1, with D maybe TRBD2 (5 bases). From germline, CDR1 is MNHNS and CDR2 SASEGT. Trimming removed 4 bases from V and 2 bases from J, with 17 bases in between. The CDR3 covers 16 residues. CDR3 in amino acids: CASSVGSTRSQETQYF. The CDR3 DNA reads TGTGCCAGCAGTGTGGGGTCCACTAGATCACAAGAGACCCAGTACTTC.

The chain links TRBV2 to TRBJ2-7; a possible D gene is TRBD2 (5 bases). The length of the CDR3 is 14 residues. Per germline, CDR1 SNHLY and CDR2 FYNNEI. Trimming cost V 7 bases and J 0 bases, with 13 bases left between them. CDR3 in amino acids: CASTAERSSYEQYF. CDR3 nucleotides: TGTGCCAGCACTGCGGAGCGGAGCTCCTACGAGCAGTACTTC. The variable domain in full, completed from reference TRBV2 and TRBJ2-7, reads EPEVTQTPSHQVTQMGQEVILRCVPISNHLYFYWYRQILGQKVEFLVSFYNNEISEKSEIFDDQFSVERPDGSNFTLKIRSTKLEDSAMYFCASTAERSSYEQYFGPGTRLTVT.

This clone was seen a single time. The J gene is TRBJ1-6, the V gene TRBV15, with 8 bases matching TRBD1. The CDR3 has 15 amino acids. Looked up from germline, CDR1 is LNHNV and CDR2 is YYDKDF (reference sequence). V was clipped by 5 bases and J by 4 bases; unmatched bases: 4. CDR3 in amino acids: CATSPRQGYNSPLHF. CDR3 DNA sequence: TGTGCCACCAGCCCACGACAGGGGTATAATTCACCCCTCCACTTT.

This sequence joins TRBV6-5 and TRBJ1-3, with D maybe TRBD1 (5 bases). The CDR3 is 12 amino acids. CDR1 and CDR2 (germline): MNHEY, SVGAGI. Trimming stripped 10 bases from V and 3 bases from J, with 10 bases between. CDR3 nucleotide sequence: TGTGCCACCAGGGACCATGGAAACACCATATATTTT. Its translation: CATRDHGNTIYF.

The chain joins TRBV7-9 to TRBJ2-1; 8 bases line up with TRBD1. The CDR3 covers 14 residues. The trim removed 3 bases at V and 9 bases at J, leaving 7 bases unmatched. The germline CDR1 and CDR2 sequences are SEHNR and FQNEAQ (reference sequence). CDR3 loop: CASSFKDRESEQFF. CDR3 nucleotide sequence: TGTGCCAGCAGCTTCAAGGACAGGGAGAGTGAGCAGTTCTTC.

The V gene is TRBV7-9, the J gene TRBJ1-2; 9 nucleotides line up with TRBD1. V trimming: 3 bases; J trimming: 5 bases; junction bases outside the gene matches: 4. Germline CDR1 SEHNR, CDR2 FQNEAQ (reference sequence). CDR3 size: 14 residues. The CDR3 DNA follows: TGTGCCAGCAGCTTTACAGGGGGCTGGTATGGCTACACCTTC. Translated: CASSFTGGWYGYTF.

CDR3 nucleotide sequence: TGTGCCAGTAGTATAGGGGGGACAGCACTCCAAGAGACCCAGTACTTC. Translating gives CASSIGGTALQETQYF. This sequence joins TRBV19 and TRBJ2-5; TRBD1 agrees at 7 bases. This CDR3 has 16 amino acids. The junction had 6 bases not matched to a gene; V was cut back by 1 base and J by 1 base. In germline, CDR1 is LNHDA, CDR2 SQIVND (reference sequence).

The chain employs TRBV19 and TRBJ2-3; 9 nucleotides align to TRBD2. The CDR3 runs to 15 residues. The V segment lost 7 bases and the J segment 0 bases; nucleotides outside the gene matches: 5. Germline V gene data show CDR1 as LNHDA and CDR2 as SQIVND (reference sequence). CDR3 loop: CASTSLAGSTDTQYF. CDR3 DNA: TGTGCCAGTACCTCCCTAGCGGGGAGCACAGATACGCAGTATTTT.

The chain employs TRBV7-2 and TRBJ2-7; possible D gene TRBD1, 6 bases. The CDR3 contains 17 residues. Germline V lookup: CDR1 SGHTA, CDR2 FQGNSA. The V gene lost 5 bases and the J gene lost 0 bases, with 20 bases spanning the gap. This chain's CDR3 is CASSQQHTGIGSYEQYF. CDR3 coding DNA: TGTGCCAGCAGCCAACAGCACACAGGGATCGGCTCCTACGAGCAGTACTTC.

The rearrangement uses TRBV12-3 or TRBV12-4 and TRBJ2-1, with 7 bases matching TRBD2. The trim removed 2 bases at V and 7 bases at J, leaving 2 bases unmatched. This CDR3 contains 13 residues. CDR3 DNA sequence: TGTGCCAGCAGTTTATGGCGGGGGAATGAGCAGTTCTTC. Amino acid sequence: CASSLWRGNEQFF.

The gene calls are TRBV9 and TRBJ1-2; D uncertain. With 2 bases removed from V and 4 bases from J, the gap between germline ends came to 12 bases. This CDR3 comprises 14 residues. From germline, CDR1 is SGDLS and CDR2 YYNGEE. CDR3 loop: CASSVLSVGYGYTF. The CDR3 DNA is TGTGCCAGCAGCGTCCTATCGGTAGGCTATGGCTACACCTTC.

The chain carries TRBV30 and TRBJ2-7, with D uncertain. V was pared by 0 bases and J by 5 bases, with 11 bases between. Germline-derived CDR1 and CDR2 are GTSNPN and SVGIG (reference sequence). The CDR3 is 13 residues long. CDR3 residues: CAWSVQAADEQYV. CDR3 DNA: TGTGCCTGGAGTGTCCAGGCTGCAGACGAGCAGTACGTC.

The chain couples TRBV4-1 to TRBJ1-4; D not resolved. Trimming shortened V by 0 bases and J by 6 bases, and 17 bases separated the two germline ends. The germline gives CDR1 MGHRA, CDR2 YSYEKL. The CDR3 contains 17 residues. For the CDR3, the DNA is TGCGCCAGCAGCCAAGATCAAGATTCCGGGTCCTATGAAAAACTGTTTTTT. Its translation: CASSQDQDSGSYEKLFF.

V gene TRBV18 combines with J gene TRBJ2-1; 7 nucleotides align to TRBD1. With 4 bases clipped from V and 5 bases from J, the junction kept 5 bases outside the gene matches. The CDR3 is 14 amino acids. Germline assignment: CDR1 KGHSH and CDR2 LQKENI. The CDR3 DNA reads TGTGCCAGCTCACTCGGGACAGCAAACAATGAGCAGTTCTTC. Encoded protein: CASSLGTANNEQFF.

Here the CDR3 reads CASSLAGNSGYTF. As DNA, the CDR3 is TGTGCCAGCAGTTTAGCAGGGAATTCTGGCTACACCTTC. The chain couples TRBV12-3 or TRBV12-4 to TRBJ1-2; D ambiguous. Trimming shortened V by 0 bases and J by 7 bases, and 9 bases separated the two germline ends. This CDR3 is 13 amino acids long.

The rearrangement joins TRBV9 to TRBJ1-2; no definite D call. The CDR3 covers 13 residues. Trimming pared 4 bases from V and 5 bases from J, leaving 12 bases between. Germline V gene data show CDR1 as SGDLS and CDR2 as YYNGEE. CDR3 protein: CASSPDGGYGYTF. The CDR3 DNA reads as TGTGCCAGCAGCCCTGACGGAGGTTATGGCTACACCTTC.

The chain's CDR3 is CATSRDPVGGETQYF. CDR3 nucleotides: TGTGCCACCAGCAGAGACCCCGTCGGGGGGGAGACCCAGTACTTC. The genes are TRBV15 and TRBJ2-5, with 7 positions matching TRBD2. V gave up 0 bases and J gave up 5 bases; unmatched junction bases: 6. The CDR3 loop spans 15 amino acids. The germline V gene has CDR1 LNHNV and CDR2 YYDKDF (reference sequence).

This chain connects TRBV2 to TRBJ1-5, with D possibly matching TRBD1 (5 bases). The germline gives CDR1 SNHLY, CDR2 FYNNEI. V was shortened by 4 bases and J by 2 bases, with 18 bases between the two germline ends. The CDR3 contains 17 residues. CDR3 sequence reads: CASSGDRQSHGNQPQHF. In nucleotides, the CDR3 is TGTGCCAGCAGTGGGGACCGGCAGTCTCACGGCAATCAGCCCCAGCATTTT.

This chain connects TRBV5-4 to TRBJ2-1, with D tentatively TRBD2 (6 bases). CDR3 length: 16 residues. The V gene's germline CDR1 is SGHNT and CDR2 YYREEE (reference sequence). The V gene lost 0 bases and the J gene lost 7 bases, with 17 bases spanning the gap. DNA for the CDR3: TGTGCCAGCAGCTTGGCCGGGGGTAGCCGTTGGAATGAGCAGTTCTTC. Its protein is CASSLAGGSRWNEQFF.

This clone was detected once. The same CDR3 is also encoded by other DNA sequences in this sample. The genes are TRBV3-1 (or the pseudogene TRBV3-2) and TRBJ1-4; D ambiguous. Trimming removed 1 base at V and 7 bases at J, with 4 bases between. Germline CDR1 LGHDT, CDR2 YNNKEL (reference sequence). CDR3 size: 12 residues. The CDR3 DNA reads TGTGCCAGCAGCCAAGTCGGTGAAAAACTGTTTTTT. Translating gives CASSQVGEKLFF.

This sequence joins TRBV4-1 and TRBJ1-1; maybe TRBD1 (6 bases). Trimming removed 5 bases at V and 7 bases at J, with 20 bases between. This CDR3 is built from 15 residues. Germline-derived CDR1 and CDR2 are MGHRA and YSYEKL. The CDR3 DNA is TGCGCCAGCAGCTCGAGTCAGAGACAGGAGAATGAAGCTTTCTTT. Translating gives CASSSSQRQENEAFF.

The V gene is TRBV6-2 or TRBV6-3, the J gene TRBJ2-4; weak D call: TRBD2 (5 bases). The CDR3 length is 15 residues. V lost 6 bases and J 0 bases, leaving 12 bases between the germline ends. Looked up from germline, CDR1 is MNHEY and CDR2 is SVGEGT. CDR3 in DNA: TGTGCCAGCAGCCTGGAGGCCCTAGCCAAAAACATTCAGTACTTC. It specifies CASSLEALAKNIQYF.

This clone was counted a few times. The chain links TRBV27 to TRBJ1-6; D gene unclear. V gave up 6 bases and J gave up 6 bases, with 15 bases separating them. The CDR3 loop spans 15 amino acids. Germline loops: CDR1 MNHEY, CDR2 SMNVEV (reference sequence). CDR3: CASRRVATINSPLHF. The CDR3 DNA reads TGTGCCAGCAGGCGGGTCGCTACTATTAATTCACCCCTCCACTTT.